The source of this TCR beta chain is a study of CD8 T cells in ankylosing spondylitis. Findings and caveats of the study: A subset of motif variants has previously been described in the synovial fluid and blood of reactive arthritis. Disease-linked clones reportedly concentrated significantly in matched ankylosing spondylitis synovial fluid.

Researchers built TCR beta libraries using quantitative 5'-RACE with molecular barcodes. One entry per CDR3 protein, called by TCRdb with MiXCR from the 5' RACE reads. Among about 360,000 distinct CDR3 sequences listed, approximately 20% were seen once. About this clonotype: Its antigen is not identified.

CDR3 length equals 15 residues. The ends lost 3 bases at V and 7 bases at J; junction bases unmatched: 11. Germline V gene lookup returns CDR1 MGHRA and CDR2 YSYEKL. Sequencing input: blood, either unsorted or a sorted T cell fraction (not recorded which). This TCR derives from a male donor with ankylosing spondylitis or in good health (not recorded which). J is TRBJ2-7 and V is TRBV4-1; TRBD2 aligns across 8 bases. The CDR3 protein is CASSQSGTSVGEQYF. CDR3 DNA: TGCGCCAGCAGCCAGTCCGGGACTAGTGTCGGGGAGCAGTACTTC.